These T cell receptor beta chains were read from a single sample in a study of T-cell reconstitution after alpha-beta-depleted transplantation in children. TCRdb itself ran the PCR reads through MiXCR, one entry per CDR3 protein. The sample yields some 500,000 distinct CDR3 sequences, approximately 20% seen once. The sequencing used PBMCs from the stem cell graft donor, collected from the stem cell graft. The receptors derive from a human donor who donated a stem cell graft to a child with acute lymphoblastic leukemia. The CDR3 runs from the conserved cysteine through the conserved F or W. A D gene is named only where the DNA matches it firmly. The listing skips clone size in some rows; elsewhere it reads once, few, many or a size class.

V gene: TRBV12-3/TRBV12-4
J gene: TRBJ1-2
clone size: NA
D gene: NA
CDR3 protein: CASSLDARHGYTF
CDR3 DNA: TGTGCCAGCAGTTTAGACGCCAGGCATGGCTACACCTTC

V gene: TRBV7-2
J gene: TRBJ1-2
clone size: few
D gene: NA
CDR3 protein: CASSLGRTGYTF
CDR3 DNA: TGTGCCAGCAGCCTAGGGAGGACGGGCTACACCTTC

V gene: TRBV12-3/TRBV12-4
J gene: TRBJ2-7
clone size: many
D gene: TRBD1
CDR3 protein: CASRDRDRGYEQYF
CDR3 DNA: TGTGCCAGCAGAGACCGGGACAGGGGCTACGAGCAGTACTTC

V gene: TRBV5-1
J gene: TRBJ1-2
clone size: few
D gene: NA
CDR3 protein: CASSLGELGYTF
CDR3 DNA: TGCGCCAGCAGCTTGGGGGAATTAGGCTACACCTTC

V gene: TRBV4-2
J gene: TRBJ2-2
clone size: NA
D gene: NA
CDR3 protein: CASSPARAGGTGELFF
CDR3 DNA: TGTGCCAGCAGCCCGGCGCGCGCAGGTGGGACCGGGGAGCTGTTTTTT

V gene: TRBV20-1
J gene: TRBJ2-1
clone size: few
D gene: TRBD2
CDR3 protein: CSATPRRLASSYEQFF
CDR3 DNA: TGCAGTGCTACTCCGAGAAGACTAGCGTCTTCCTATGAGCAGTTCTTC

V gene: TRBV3-1
J gene: TRBJ2-7
clone size: NA
D gene: NA
CDR3 protein: CASSQVSAGRSYEQYF
CDR3 DNA: TGTGCCAGCAGCCAAGTGTCCGCCGGGAGAAGCTACGAGCAGTACTTC

V gene: TRBV11-3
J gene: TRBJ2-7
clone size: NA
D gene: TRBD2
CDR3 protein: CASSLVVGTRHEQYF
CDR3 DNA: TGTGCCAGCAGCTTAGTTGTTGGGACTAGACACGAGCAGTACTTC

V gene: TRBV10-2
J gene: TRBJ2-1
clone size: NA
D gene: TRBD1
CDR3 protein: CASRPGTGSNEQFF
CDR3 DNA: TGCGCCAGCAGACCCGGGACAGGGTCCAATGAGCAGTTCTTC

V gene: TRBV5-6
J gene: TRBJ2-1
clone size: NA
D gene: NA
CDR3 protein: CASNIGSSYNEQFF
CDR3 DNA: TGTGCCAGCAATATCGGGAGTTCCTACAATGAGCAGTTCTTC

V gene: TRBV29-1
J gene: TRBJ2-7
clone size: NA
D gene: NA
CDR3 protein: CSARTVADDEQYF
CDR3 DNA: TGCAGCGCCCGGACGGTAGCGGACGACGAGCAGTACTTC

V gene: TRBV4-2
J gene: TRBJ2-7
clone size: NA
D gene: NA
CDR3 protein: CASSQATSYEQYF
CDR3 DNA: TGTGCCAGCAGCCAGGCGACTAGCTACGAGCAGTACTTC

V gene: TRBV29-1
J gene: TRBJ1-1
clone size: few
D gene: NA
CDR3 protein: CSAGGGMAEAFF
CDR3 DNA: TGCAGCGCGGGAGGGGGAATGGCTGAAGCTTTCTTT

V gene: TRBV29-1
J gene: TRBJ1-2
clone size: few
D gene: TRBD1
CDR3 protein: CSVPGTGGSPYGYTF
CDR3 DNA: TGCAGCGTTCCCGGGACAGGGGGGTCTCCCTATGGCTACACCTTC

V gene: TRBV20-1
J gene: TRBJ2-7
clone size: NA
D gene: NA
CDR3 protein: CSARGALSYEQYF
CDR3 DNA: TGCAGTGCTAGAGGAGCGCTCTCCTACGAGCAGTACTTC

V gene: TRBV12-3/TRBV12-4
J gene: TRBJ1-2
clone size: few
D gene: NA
CDR3 protein: CASLTLQYRDSYGYTF
CDR3 DNA: TGTGCCAGCCTGACGCTCCAATACCGGGACTCCTATGGCTACACCTTC

V gene: TRBV5-1
J gene: TRBJ2-1
clone size: NA
D gene: NA
CDR3 protein: CASSLHSYNEQFF
CDR3 DNA: TGCGCCAGCAGCTTACACTCCTACAATGAGCAGTTCTTC

V gene: TRBV5-1
J gene: TRBJ2-7
clone size: NA
D gene: NA
CDR3 protein: CASSWQRDNSYEQYF
CDR3 DNA: TGCGCCAGCAGCTGGCAACGGGACAACTCCTACGAGCAGTACTTC

V gene: TRBV27
J gene: TRBJ1-1
clone size: NA
D gene: NA
CDR3 protein: CASSYLGGSTEAFF
CDR3 DNA: TGTGCCAGCAGTTACCTTGGGGGGTCCACTGAAGCTTTCTTT

V gene: TRBV10-3
J gene: TRBJ2-5
clone size: few
D gene: NA
CDR3 protein: CAISVTQYF
CDR3 DNA: TGTGCCATCAGCGTGACCCAGTACTTC

V gene: TRBV23-1
J gene: TRBJ2-5
clone size: few
D gene: NA
CDR3 protein: CASGKQGLKRETQYF
CDR3 DNA: TGCGCCAGCGGAAAGCAGGGTCTAAAGCGGGAGACCCAGTACTTC

V gene: TRBV11-1
J gene: TRBJ1-2
clone size: few
D gene: NA
CDR3 protein: CASSLVPSGSLPYGYTF
CDR3 DNA: TGTGCCAGCAGCTTAGTACCGTCAGGGTCGCTCCCCTATGGCTACACCTTC

V gene: TRBV6-5
J gene: TRBJ2-3
clone size: few
D gene: NA
CDR3 protein: CASSYVGVSDTQYF
CDR3 DNA: TGTGCCAGCAGTTACGTGGGGGTATCAGATACGCAGTATTTT

V gene: TRBV6-1
J gene: TRBJ2-2
clone size: many
D gene: NA
CDR3 protein: CASSVGGPNGELFF
CDR3 DNA: TGTGCCAGCAGTGTTGGAGGGCCCAACGGGGAGCTGTTTTTT

V gene: TRBV20-1
J gene: TRBJ2-1
clone size: few
D gene: TRBD2
CDR3 protein: CSGTSGNYNEQFF
CDR3 DNA: TGCAGTGGGACTAGCGGGAACTACAATGAGCAGTTCTTC

V gene: TRBV29-1
J gene: TRBJ2-7
clone size: NA
D gene: TRBD2
CDR3 protein: CSVRGLAGIYEQYF
CDR3 DNA: TGCAGCGTGAGAGGACTAGCGGGAATCTACGAGCAGTACTTC

V gene: TRBV19
J gene: TRBJ2-1
clone size: NA
D gene: TRBD2
CDR3 protein: CASSLRLAGNNEQFF
CDR3 DNA: TGTGCCAGTAGTCTCAGACTAGCGGGGAACAATGAGCAGTTCTTC

V gene: TRBV3-1
J gene: TRBJ2-7
clone size: few
D gene: TRBD2
CDR3 protein: CASSRDRLAGAYEQYF
CDR3 DNA: TGTGCCAGCAGCCGGGATCGACTAGCGGGAGCCTACGAGCAGTACTTC

V gene: TRBV7-8
J gene: TRBJ1-5
clone size: few
D gene: NA
CDR3 protein: CASSWLSGGPLSNQPQHF
CDR3 DNA: TGTGCCAGCAGCTGGCTATCTGGGGGCCCGCTTAGCAATCAGCCCCAGCATTTT

V gene: TRBV4-1
J gene: TRBJ1-5
clone size: few
D gene: TRBD1
CDR3 protein: CASSQESTGRQPQHF
CDR3 DNA: TGCGCCAGCAGCCAAGAATCGACAGGGCGTCAGCCCCAGCATTTT

V gene: TRBV5-5
J gene: TRBJ2-1
clone size: NA
D gene: NA
CDR3 protein: CASSLVRSPYNEQFF
CDR3 DNA: TGTGCCAGCAGCTTGGTCCGCTCCCCCTACAATGAGCAGTTCTTC

V gene: TRBV20-1
J gene: TRBJ2-2
clone size: few
D gene: NA
CDR3 protein: CSATGFNPNTGELFF
CDR3 DNA: TGCAGTGCTACGGGGTTCAACCCAAATACCGGGGAGCTGTTTTTT

V gene: TRBV5-1
J gene: TRBJ2-1
clone size: NA
D gene: TRBD2
CDR3 protein: CASYQPASGTYNEQFF
CDR3 DNA: TGCGCCAGCTACCAGCCGGCTAGCGGAACCTACAATGAGCAGTTCTTC

V gene: TRBV20-1
J gene: TRBJ1-2
clone size: few
D gene: NA
CDR3 protein: CSARVNRRLYGYTF
CDR3 DNA: TGCAGTGCTAGAGTTAACAGAAGACTTTATGGCTACACCTTC

V gene: TRBV4-1
J gene: TRBJ1-4
clone size: few
D gene: TRBD1
CDR3 protein: CASSQPLRTGEVRKLFF
CDR3 DNA: TGCGCCAGCAGCCAACCCCTCCGGACAGGGGAGGTGAGAAAACTGTTTTTT

V gene: TRBV27
J gene: TRBJ2-7
clone size: NA
D gene: TRBD2
CDR3 protein: CASGILTSGGAPYEQYF
CDR3 DNA: TGTGCCAGCGGAATTCTAACTAGCGGAGGGGCCCCCTACGAGCAGTACTTC

V gene: TRBV14
J gene: TRBJ2-5
clone size: few
D gene: NA
CDR3 protein: CASSQYTHYQETQYF
CDR3 DNA: TGTGCCAGCAGCCAATACACTCACTACCAAGAGACCCAGTACTTC

V gene: TRBV5-1
J gene: TRBJ2-1
clone size: few
D gene: TRBD2
CDR3 protein: CASRRAGGSYNEQFF
CDR3 DNA: TGCGCCAGCAGGAGAGCGGGAGGCTCCTACAATGAGCAGTTCTTC

V gene: TRBV30
J gene: TRBJ2-1
clone size: NA
D gene: NA
CDR3 protein: CAWSQGSPQFF
CDR3 DNA: TGTGCCTGGAGTCAAGGCTCTCCGCAGTTCTTC

V gene: TRBV29-1
J gene: TRBJ1-2
clone size: NA
D gene: TRBD1
CDR3 protein: CSVGPRGYDYGYAF
CDR3 DNA: TGCAGCGTTGGCCCCAGGGGGTATGACTATGGCTACGCCTTC

V gene: TRBV24-1
J gene: TRBJ2-1
clone size: NA
D gene: NA
CDR3 protein: CATSDNYGIMDEQFF
CDR3 DNA: TGTGCCACCAGTGACAACTACGGGATCATGGATGAGCAGTTCTTC

V gene: TRBV2
J gene: TRBJ2-5
clone size: few
D gene: NA
CDR3 protein: CASTFGQETQYF
CDR3 DNA: TGTGCCAGCACTTTTGGTCAAGAGACCCAGTACTTC

V gene: TRBV6-2/TRBV6-3
J gene: TRBJ2-5
clone size: NA
D gene: TRBD2
CDR3 protein: CASGASGAQGTQYF
CDR3 DNA: TGTGCCAGCGGGGCTAGCGGAGCCCAGGGGACCCAGTACTTC

V gene: TRBV20-1
J gene: TRBJ2-7
clone size: few
D gene: TRBD2
CDR3 protein: CSAILLAGTYEQYF
CDR3 DNA: TGCAGTGCTATCCTACTAGCGGGGACCTACGAGCAGTACTTC

V gene: TRBV7-9
J gene: TRBJ2-4
clone size: NA
D gene: TRBD1
CDR3 protein: CASSFTGVYSENIQYF
CDR3 DNA: TGTGCCAGCAGCTTCACAGGGGTATACTCGGAAAACATTCAGTACTTC

V gene: TRBV20-1
J gene: TRBJ2-7
clone size: few
D gene: TRBD2
CDR3 protein: CSARELAGDSGDEQYF
CDR3 DNA: TGCAGTGCTAGGGAACTAGCGGGAGATTCGGGTGACGAGCAGTACTTC